The 9 T cell receptor beta chains given below trace back to one sample, sequenced in a study of blood T cell repertoires in COVID-19. Libraries were prepared by immunoSEQ multiplex PCR; TCRdb keeps only in-frame clonotypes and omits some of them. The sample lists 200,000 to 250,000 clones, 83% occurring once. What was sequenced was peripheral blood. The origin of the receptors is a woman aged 25 to 45 with COVID-19, enrolled during active disease.

The chain links TRBV11-1 to TRBJ1-1, with D uncertain. Germline CDR1 reads SGHAT; CDR2 reads FQDESV (reference sequence). Trimming stripped 6 bases from V and 1 base from J, with 9 bases between. The CDR3 consists of 13 residues. CDR3 amino acids: CASSGGPNTEAFF. CDR3 bases: TGTGCCAGCAGTGGCGGGCCGAACACTGAAGCTTTCTTT.

This clone was counted between two and nine times. The chain recombines TRBV7-8 with TRBJ1-6, with 8 bases lining up with TRBD1. CDR1 is SGHVS and CDR2 is FQNEAQ in the germline V gene. CDR3 length: 12 residues. The ends lost 5 bases at V and 9 bases at J; junction bases unmatched: 0. The CDR3 coding sequence is TGTGCCAGCAGCGGACAGGGTTCACCCCTCCACTTT. This translates into CASSGQGSPLHF.

The gene calls are TRBV5-1 and TRBJ2-2; tentatively, D is TRBD1 (8 bases). The CDR3 contains 15 residues. Trimming pared 2 bases from V and 5 bases from J, leaving 13 bases between. Per the germline V gene, CDR1 is SGHRS and CDR2 is YFSETQ. The CDR3 protein is CASSFYRGGTGELFF. CDR3 nucleotides: TGCGCCAGCAGCTTCTACAGGGGGGGTACCGGGGAGCTGTTTTTT.

The gene calls are TRBV5-1 and TRBJ1-4; 8 bases line up with TRBD1. The J segment lost 4 bases and the V segment lost 3 bases, leaving 2 bases of the junction unmatched. The CDR3 runs to 14 residues. CDR1 SGHRS and CDR2 YFSETQ come from the germline V gene. CDR3 DNA: TGCGCCAGCAGCTGGACAGGGAATAATGAAAAACTGTTTTTT. This sequence encodes CASSWTGNNEKLFF.

The chain has TRBV7-6 and TRBJ2-7; TRBD2 agrees at 10 bases. The V and J ends lost 0 bases and 4 bases, in that order; junction bases with no gene match: 9. Germline-derived CDR1 and CDR2 are SGHVS and FNYEAQ. The CDR3 is 17 amino acids. CDR3 bases: TGTGCCAGCAGCTTAGCGGTGGGTACTAGCGGGACGTACGAGCAGTACTTC. Encoded protein: CASSLAVGTSGTYEQYF.

The chain joins TRBV1 to TRBJ1-1; TRBD1 is taken as the D call from the table, unchecked against the DNA. TRBV1 is deemed a pseudogene. CDR3 length equals 18 residues. The chain's CDR3 is CTSSQEVERGLYNTEAFF. Here the CDR3 DNA reads TGCACCAGCAGCCAAGAGGTAGAAAGGGGGCTTTACAACACTGAAGCTTTCTTT.

The gene calls are TRBV2 and TRBJ2-7; D might be TRBD2 (5 bases). V was shortened by 3 bases and J by 7 bases, with 19 bases between the two germline ends. The CDR3 is 15 amino acids. The germline V gene has CDR1 SNHLY and CDR2 FYNNEI. The CDR3 reads CASSDLVGFGGEQYF. Here the CDR3 DNA reads TGTGCCAGCAGTGATTTGGTAGGGTTTGGCGGGGAGCAGTACTTC. The full variable domain, in which reference TRBV2 and TRBJ2-7 provide the parts outside the CDR3, is EPEVTQTPSHQVTQMGQEVILRCVPISNHLYFYWYRQILGQKVEFLVSFYNNEISEKSEIFDDQFSVERPDGSNFTLKIRSTKLEDSAMYFCASSDLVGFGGEQYFGPGTRLTVT.

This chain links TRBV7-9 with TRBJ2-3; TRBD1 matches 7 bases. Germline assignment: CDR1 SEHNR and CDR2 FQNEAQ (reference sequence). This CDR3 is 15 amino acids long. J lost 6 bases, V lost 5 bases, and 11 bases had no gene match. CDR3: CASSLGQLQADTQYF. In DNA, the CDR3 is TGTGCCAGCAGCCTGGGACAGCTGCAAGCGGATACGCAGTATTTT.

This chain links TRBV12-5 with TRBJ1-5, with a possible D match to TRBD1 (6 bases). The CDR3 totals 15 residues. CDR1 and CDR2 from the germline V gene are LGHNT and FRNRAP. Trimming pared 5 bases from V and 1 base from J, leaving 12 bases between. CDR3 in amino acids: CASGPDSLSNQPQHF. The CDR3 region has the DNA TGTGCTAGTGGTCCGGACAGCTTAAGCAATCAGCCCCAGCATTTT.